The 8 T cell receptor beta chains below come from one sample, sequenced in a study of T cell responses to AZD1222 COVID-19 vaccine. Data came from immunoSEQ multiplex PCR; TCRdb stores just in-frame clones and leaves some out. Among about 99,000 clones listed, around 90% were seen once. This material consisted of peripheral blood, taken on day 0 of AZD1222 vaccination. Receptor source: an adult in good health.

The CDR3 region has the DNA TGTGCCAGCAGCAACCGCGAGCAGTACTTC. Translated, it gives CASSNREQYF. The chain has TRBV21-1 and TRBJ2-7; the table's D call, TRBD2, was not checked against the DNA. TRBV21-1 is a recognized pseudogene. The CDR3 totals 10 residues.

The sample holds a few counts of this clone. The chain carries TRBV19 and TRBJ2-7; TRBD1 agrees at 7 bases. Germline V gives CDR1 LNHDA, CDR2 SQIVND (reference sequence). J was trimmed by 3 bases and V by 3 bases; bases with no gene match: 8. This CDR3 has 15 residues. The CDR3 loop reads CASSIGQDGDYEQYF. CDR3 DNA sequence: TGTGCCAGTAGTATTGGACAGGATGGGGACTACGAGCAGTACTTC.

The J gene is TRBJ1-5, the V gene TRBV2; 7 bases map to TRBD1. Trimming removed 4 bases from V and 4 bases from J; junction bases left unmatched: 1. The CDR3 loop spans 13 amino acids. The V gene's germline CDR1 is SNHLY and CDR2 FYNNEI. For the CDR3, the DNA is TGTGCCAGCAGTGGACAGGGTAATCAGCCCCAGCATTTT. It encodes CASSGQGNQPQHF.

The sample holds a few counts of this clone. The chain is built from TRBV5-5 and TRBJ1-2, with TRBD1 identical over 7 bases. The germline V gene encodes CDR1 SGHKS and CDR2 YYEKEE (reference sequence). The CDR3 is 14 residues long. Losses at the gene ends were 4 bases for V and 4 bases for J; bases not matched to a gene: 7. The chain's CDR3 is CASSLGQAIYGYTF. CDR3 nucleotide sequence: TGTGCCAGCAGCCTAGGACAGGCGATCTATGGCTACACCTTC.

The V and J genes are TRBV3-1 (or the pseudogene TRBV3-2) and TRBJ1-1; D is undetermined. CDR1 is LGHDT, CDR2 YNNKEL, per germline (reference sequence). The CDR3 loop spans 13 amino acids. V was cut by 2 bases and J by 1 base, with 5 bases left in between. CDR3: CASSQITNTEAFF. For the CDR3, the DNA is TGTGCCAGCAGCCAAATTACGAACACTGAAGCTTTCTTT.

The CDR3 protein is CASSLWRGGDGYTF. CDR3 sequence (DNA): TGTGCCAGCAGCTTATGGCGGGGTGGGGATGGCTACACCTTC. The chain recombines TRBV7-9 with TRBJ1-2; D unresolved. V was shortened by 2 bases and J by 6 bases, with 13 bases between the two germline ends. The V gene's germline CDR1 is SEHNR and CDR2 FQNEAQ (reference sequence). The CDR3 runs to 14 residues. The full variable domain, completed using reference TRBV7-9 and TRBJ1-2, is DTGVSQNPRHKITKRGQNVTFRCDPISEHNRLYWYRQTLGQGPEFLTYFQNEAQLEKSRLLSDRFSAERPKGSFSTLEIQRTEQGDSAMYLCASSLWRGGDGYTFGSGTRLTVV.

DNA of the CDR3: TGTGCCAGTAGTCTACGGGGACAGCTTACCGGGGAGCTGTTTTTT. It encodes CASSLRGQLTGELFF. The V call is TRBV19, the J call TRBJ2-2, with 7 nucleotides matching TRBD1. V shed 5 bases, J shed 5 bases, and the junction held 8 bases outside the gene matches. The length of the CDR3 is 15 residues. CDR1 and CDR2 from the germline V gene are LNHDA and SQIVND (reference sequence). Drawing the rest from reference TRBV19 and TRBJ2-2, the complete variable domain is DGGITQSPKYLFRKEGQNVTLSCEQNLNHDAMYWYRQDPGQGLRLIYYSQIVNDFQKGDIAEGYSVSREKKESFPLTVTSAQKNPTAFYLCASSLRGQLTGELFFGEGSRLTVL.

The rearrangement uses TRBV5-1 and TRBJ2-5; D ambiguous. V shed 0 bases and J shed 5 bases, with 8 bases lying between them. This CDR3 is built from 13 residues. Germline values: CDR1 SGHRS, CDR2 YFSETQ. The CDR3 is CASSLGTRETQYF. CDR3 in DNA: TGCGCCAGCAGCTTGGGGACCCGGGAGACCCAGTACTTC.